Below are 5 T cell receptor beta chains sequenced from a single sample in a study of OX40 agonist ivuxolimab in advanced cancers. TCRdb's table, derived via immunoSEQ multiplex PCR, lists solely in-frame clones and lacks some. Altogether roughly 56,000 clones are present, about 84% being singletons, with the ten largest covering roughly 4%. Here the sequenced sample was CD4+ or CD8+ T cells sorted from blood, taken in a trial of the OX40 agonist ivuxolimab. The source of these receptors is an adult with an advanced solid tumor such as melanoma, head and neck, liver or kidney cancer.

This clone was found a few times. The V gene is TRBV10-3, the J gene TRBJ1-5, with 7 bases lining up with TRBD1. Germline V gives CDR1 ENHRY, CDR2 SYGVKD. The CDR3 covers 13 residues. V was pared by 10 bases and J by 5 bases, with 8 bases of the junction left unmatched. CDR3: CATHQGDDQPQHF. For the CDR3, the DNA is TGTGCCACCCACCAGGGGGATGATCAGCCCCAGCATTTT.

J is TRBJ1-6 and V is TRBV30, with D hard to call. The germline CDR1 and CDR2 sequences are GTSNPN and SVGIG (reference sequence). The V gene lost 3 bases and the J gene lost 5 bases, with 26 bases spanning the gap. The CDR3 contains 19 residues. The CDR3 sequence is CAWSEYSAFGVGNNSPLHF. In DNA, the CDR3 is TGTGCCTGGAGCGAATACAGCGCGTTTGGGGTGGGAAATAATTCACCCCTCCACTTT.

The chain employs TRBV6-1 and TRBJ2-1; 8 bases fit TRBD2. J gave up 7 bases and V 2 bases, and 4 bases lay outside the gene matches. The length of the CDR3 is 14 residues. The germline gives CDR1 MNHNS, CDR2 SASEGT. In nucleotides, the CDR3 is TGTGCCAGCAGTGAATCGGGACTAGAGAATGAGCAGTTCTTC. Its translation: CASSESGLENEQFF.

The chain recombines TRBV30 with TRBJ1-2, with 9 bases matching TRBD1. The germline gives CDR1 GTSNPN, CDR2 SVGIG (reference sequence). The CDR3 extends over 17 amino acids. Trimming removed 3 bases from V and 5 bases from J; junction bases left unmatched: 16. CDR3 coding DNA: TGTGCCTGGAGGGCGCCACCGGGACAGGGTGGGGGGTATGGCTACACCTTC. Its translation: CAWRAPPGQGGGYGYTF.

The CDR3 spells CASSQDGWWPGGYTF. CDR3 nucleotide sequence: TGCGCCAGCAGCCAAGATGGTTGGTGGCCTGGGGGCTACACCTTC. The chain combines TRBV4-1 with TRBJ1-2; no clear D gene. CDR1 and CDR2 from the germline V gene are MGHRA and YSYEKL. The ends were cut back, 0 bases at V and 8 bases at J, with 16 bases in the middle. The CDR3 has 15 residues.